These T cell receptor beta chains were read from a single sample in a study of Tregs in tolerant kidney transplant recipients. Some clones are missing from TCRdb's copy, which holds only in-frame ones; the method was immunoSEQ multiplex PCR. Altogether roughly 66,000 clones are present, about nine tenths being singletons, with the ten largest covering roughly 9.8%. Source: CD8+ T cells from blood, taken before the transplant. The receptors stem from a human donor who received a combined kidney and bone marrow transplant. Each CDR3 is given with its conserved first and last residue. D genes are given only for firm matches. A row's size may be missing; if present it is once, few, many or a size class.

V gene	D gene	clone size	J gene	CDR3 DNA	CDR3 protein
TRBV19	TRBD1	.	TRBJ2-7	TGTGCCAGTAGTCAGGGGGCCGAGCAGTACTTC	CASSQGAEQYF
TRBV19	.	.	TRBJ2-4	TGTGCCAGTAGCCAATCATTGGGGGGACTTAAAAACATTCAGTACTTC	CASSQSLGGLKNIQYF
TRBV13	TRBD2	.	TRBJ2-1	TGTGCCAGCAGCTCACTCGGGACTAGCGGCTTATACAATGAGCAGTTCTTC	CASSSLGTSGLYNEQFF
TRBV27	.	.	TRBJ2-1	TGTGCCAGCAGTTTACAAGCGAATGAGCAGTTCTTC	CASSLQANEQFF
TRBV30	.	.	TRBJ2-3	TGTGCCTGGAGTGTCTCAGATACGCAGTATTTT	CAWSVSDTQYF
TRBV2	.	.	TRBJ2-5	TGTGCCATCATAAACCAGGAGACCCAGTACTTC	CAIINQETQYF
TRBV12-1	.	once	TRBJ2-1	TGTGCCAGCAGCTTTGAGGGAGGGACTTACAATGAGCAGTTCTTC	CASSFEGGTYNEQFF
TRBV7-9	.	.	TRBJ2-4	TGTGCCAGCAGCGACATGGGCAGTCCCGGATACTTC	CASSDMGSPGYF
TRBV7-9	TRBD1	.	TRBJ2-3	TGTGCCGGGCGACAGGGATTCACAGATACGCAGTATTTT	CAGRQGFTDTQYF
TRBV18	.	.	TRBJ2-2	TGTGCCAGCTCCTACTGGTGGGGCATCGGGGAGCTGTTTTTT	CASSYWWGIGELFF
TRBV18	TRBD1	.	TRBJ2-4	TGTGCCAGCTCACCTCTCGGGACAGGGGAGGCTACGGCCAAAAACATTCAGTACTTC	CASSPLGTGEATAKNIQYF
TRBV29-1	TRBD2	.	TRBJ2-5	TGCAGCGCTCCCGGGACTAGCCGGAGTCAAGAGACCCAGTACTTC	CSAPGTSRSQETQYF
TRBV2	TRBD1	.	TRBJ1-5	TGTGCCAGCAGTGATCCGTTAGGGGGCTGGCGGGATCAGCCCCAGCATTTT	CASSDPLGGWRDQPQHF
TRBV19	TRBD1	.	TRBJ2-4	TGTGCCACTAAGGGGGACAGGGGATATAAAAACATTCAGTACTTC	CATKGDRGYKNIQYF
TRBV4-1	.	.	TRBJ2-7	TGCGCCAGCAGCCAAGAAGGGGACTCCAGCTCCTACGAGCAGTACTTC	CASSQEGDSSSYEQYF